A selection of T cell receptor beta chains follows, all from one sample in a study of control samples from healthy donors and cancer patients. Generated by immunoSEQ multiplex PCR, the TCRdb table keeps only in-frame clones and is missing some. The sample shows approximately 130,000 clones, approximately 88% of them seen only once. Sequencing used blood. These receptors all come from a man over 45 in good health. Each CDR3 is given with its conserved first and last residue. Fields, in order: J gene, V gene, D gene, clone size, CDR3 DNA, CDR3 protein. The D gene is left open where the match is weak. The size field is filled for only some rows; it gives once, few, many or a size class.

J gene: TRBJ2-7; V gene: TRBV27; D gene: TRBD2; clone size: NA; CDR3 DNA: TGTGCCAGCAGCCCCTTGAGGGAGGCGGGAGTTTACGAGCAGTACTTC; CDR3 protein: CASSPLREAGVYEQYF
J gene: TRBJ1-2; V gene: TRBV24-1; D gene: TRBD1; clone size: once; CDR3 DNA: TGTGCCACCAGTGGCACCGACCAGACAGGGAGGTATGGCTACACCTTC; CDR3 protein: CATSGTDQTGRYGYTF
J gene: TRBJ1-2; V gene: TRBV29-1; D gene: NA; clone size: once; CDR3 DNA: TGCAGCGTTGATAAAGTGGGCAGGGGAGTCTATGGCTACACCTTC; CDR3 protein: CSVDKVGRGVYGYTF
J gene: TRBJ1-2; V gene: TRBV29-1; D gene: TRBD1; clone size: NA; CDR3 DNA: TGCAGCGTTGCCGGGACAGGGGGTCGGTATGGCTACACCTTC; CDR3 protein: CSVAGTGGRYGYTF
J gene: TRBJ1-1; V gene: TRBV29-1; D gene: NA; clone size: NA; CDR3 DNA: TGCAGCCACGGCGGGGCGAACACTGAAGCTTTCTTT; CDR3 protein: CSHGGANTEAFF
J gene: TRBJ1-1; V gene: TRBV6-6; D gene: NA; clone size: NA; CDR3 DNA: TGTGCCAGCAGCCCTCGGAACACTGAAGCTTTCTTT; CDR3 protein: CASSPRNTEAFF
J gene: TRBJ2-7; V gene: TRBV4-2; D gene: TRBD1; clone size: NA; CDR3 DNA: TGTGCCAGCAGCCAAGGGAAGGGGGCGCCTGGTTTCGACGAGCAGTACTTC; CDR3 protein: CASSQGKGAPGFDEQYF
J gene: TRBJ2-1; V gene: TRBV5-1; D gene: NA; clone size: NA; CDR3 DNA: TGCGCCAGCAGCTCAGAGGGGGGTAATTACAATGAGCAGTTCTTC; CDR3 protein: CASSSEGGNYNEQFF
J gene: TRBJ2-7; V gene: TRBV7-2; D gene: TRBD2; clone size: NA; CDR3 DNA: TGTGCCAGCAGCACCATAGGGACTAGCGCTTCCTACGAGCAGTACTTC; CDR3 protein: CASSTIGTSASYEQYF
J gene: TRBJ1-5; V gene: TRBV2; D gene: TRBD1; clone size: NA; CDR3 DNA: TGTGCCAGCAGTTGGGACAGGCGGAATCAGCCCCAGCATTTT; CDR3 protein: CASSWDRRNQPQHF
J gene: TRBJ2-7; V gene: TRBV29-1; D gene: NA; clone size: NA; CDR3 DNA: NA; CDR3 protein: CSVEGDTSSTSGRGYEQYF
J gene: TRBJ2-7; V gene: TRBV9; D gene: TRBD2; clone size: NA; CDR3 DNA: TGTGCCAGCAGCAAAGCGACTAGCATGGACTCCTACGAGCAGTACTTC; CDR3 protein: CASSKATSMDSYEQYF
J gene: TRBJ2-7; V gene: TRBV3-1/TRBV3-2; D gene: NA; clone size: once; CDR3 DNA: TGTGCCAGCAGCCAAGACTACAACCACTCTTTATCCTACGAGCAGTACTTC; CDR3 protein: CASSQDYNHSLSYEQYF
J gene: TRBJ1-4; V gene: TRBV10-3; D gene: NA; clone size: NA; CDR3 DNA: TGTGCCATCAGTGAGTCAGTGTTTAATGAAAAACTGTTTTTT; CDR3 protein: CAISESVFNEKLFF
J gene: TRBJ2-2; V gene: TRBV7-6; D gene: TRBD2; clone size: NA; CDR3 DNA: TGTGCCAGCACCCAGGGACTAGCGGGCACCGGGGAGCTGTTTTTT; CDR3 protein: CASTQGLAGTGELFF
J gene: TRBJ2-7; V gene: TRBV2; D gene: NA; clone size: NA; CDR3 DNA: TGTGCCAGCAGGCGGGGGGGACAGGGGACCTACGAGCAGTACTTC; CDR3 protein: CASRRGGQGTYEQYF
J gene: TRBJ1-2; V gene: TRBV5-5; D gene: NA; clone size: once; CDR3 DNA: TGTGCCAGCAGCAGGGGCGCCTATGGCTACACCTTC; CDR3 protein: CASSRGAYGYTF
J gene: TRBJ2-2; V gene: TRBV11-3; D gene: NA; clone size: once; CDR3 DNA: TGTGCCAGCAGCTTAGGGGCAGGGAGAAACACCGGGGAGCTGTTTTTT; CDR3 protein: CASSLGAGRNTGELFF
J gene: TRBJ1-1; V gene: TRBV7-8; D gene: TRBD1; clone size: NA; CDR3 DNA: TGTGCCAGCAGCTACGGGACAGGGAGGGGGAACACTGAAGCTTTCTTT; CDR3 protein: CASSYGTGRGNTEAFF
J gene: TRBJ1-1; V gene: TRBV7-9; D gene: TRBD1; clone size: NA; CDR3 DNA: TGTGCCAGCGGGCGGCAGGGGGCCGCTGAAGCTTTCTTT; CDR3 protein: CASGRQGAAEAFF
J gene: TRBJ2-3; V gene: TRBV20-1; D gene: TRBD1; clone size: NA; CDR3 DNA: TGCAGTGCTAGTGGGCCGGGACAGATCACAGATACGCAGTATTTT; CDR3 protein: CSASGPGQITDTQYF
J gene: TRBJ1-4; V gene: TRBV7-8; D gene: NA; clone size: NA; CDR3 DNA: TGTGCCAGCAGCTTAGGATCGGGACGGCTCTCCAATGAAAAACTGTTTTTT; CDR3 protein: CASSLGSGRLSNEKLFF
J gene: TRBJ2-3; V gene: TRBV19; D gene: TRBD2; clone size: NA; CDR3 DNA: TGTGCCAGTAGTATCCTCTTGCGGGGGGGCAGAGATACGCAGTATTTT; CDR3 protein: CASSILLRGGRDTQYF
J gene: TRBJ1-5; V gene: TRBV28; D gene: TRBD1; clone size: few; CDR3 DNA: TGTGCCAGCTACAGGGGAATTCAGCCCCAGCATTTT; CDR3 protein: CASYRGIQPQHF
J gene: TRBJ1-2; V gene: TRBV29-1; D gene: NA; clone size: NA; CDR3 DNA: TGCAGCGTTGGGGGCCTAAACTATGGCTACACCTTC; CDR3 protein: CSVGGLNYGYTF
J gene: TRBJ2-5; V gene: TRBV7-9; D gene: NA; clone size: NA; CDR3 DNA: TGTGCCAGCAGCTTATTGATTGGGGTCTCGGCCCAAGAGACCCAGTACTTC; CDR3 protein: CASSLLIGVSAQETQYF
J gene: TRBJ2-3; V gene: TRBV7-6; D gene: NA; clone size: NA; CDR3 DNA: TGTGCCAGCAGCTCCCCCGGGGGCACAGATACGCAGTATTTT; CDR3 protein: CASSSPGGTDTQYF
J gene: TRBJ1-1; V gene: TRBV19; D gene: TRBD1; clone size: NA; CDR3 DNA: TGTGCCAGTAGTCTCCGGACAGGGATGAACACTGAAGCTTTCTTT; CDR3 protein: CASSLRTGMNTEAFF
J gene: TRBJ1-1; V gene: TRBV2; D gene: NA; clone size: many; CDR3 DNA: TGTGCCAGCAGTCCCTTTTCTGAAGCTTTCTTT; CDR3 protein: CASSPFSEAFF
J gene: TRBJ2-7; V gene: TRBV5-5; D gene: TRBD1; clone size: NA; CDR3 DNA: TGTGCCAGCAGCTTGGGGGGGACAGGGACCTACGAGCAGTACTTC; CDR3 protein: CASSLGGTGTYEQYF
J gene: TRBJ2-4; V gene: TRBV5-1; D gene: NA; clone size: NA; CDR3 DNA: TGCGCCAGCAGCCCTCTCCCGAGAGAAGGATTAGCCAAAAACATTCAGTACTTC; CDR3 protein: CASSPLPREGLAKNIQYF
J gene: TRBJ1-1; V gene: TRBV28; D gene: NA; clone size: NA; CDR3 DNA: TGTGCCAGCAGTTTTATGGGGGAATGGTCTGAAGCTTTCTTT; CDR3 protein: CASSFMGEWSEAFF
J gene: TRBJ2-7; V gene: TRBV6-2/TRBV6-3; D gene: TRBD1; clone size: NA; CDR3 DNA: TGTGCCAGCAGTTTTGTGACAGGGGTTCGGGAGCAGTACTTC; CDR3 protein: CASSFVTGVREQYF
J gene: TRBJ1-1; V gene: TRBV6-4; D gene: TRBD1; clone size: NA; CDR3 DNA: TGTGCCAGCAGCAACACAGGGGTCACTGAAGCTTTCTTT; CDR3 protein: CASSNTGVTEAFF
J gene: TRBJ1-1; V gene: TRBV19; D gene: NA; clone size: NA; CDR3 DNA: TGTGCCAGTAGGTATTCAAACACTGAAGCTTTCTTT; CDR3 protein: CASRYSNTEAFF
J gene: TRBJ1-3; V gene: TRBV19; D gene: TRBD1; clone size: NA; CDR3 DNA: TGTGCCAGTAGTATACCCGGGACAGGGACTGGAAACACCATATATTTT; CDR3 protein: CASSIPGTGTGNTIYF
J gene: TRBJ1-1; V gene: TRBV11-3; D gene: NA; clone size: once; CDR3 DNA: TGTGCCAGCAGCCCTGGGGCAGGTAACGCTTTCTTT; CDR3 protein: CASSPGAGNAFF
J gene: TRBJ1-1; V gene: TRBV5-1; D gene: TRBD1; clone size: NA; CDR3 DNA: TGCGCCAGCAGCTTAGGACAGGGCCACCTTATGAACACTGAAGCTTTCTTT; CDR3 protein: CASSLGQGHLMNTEAFF
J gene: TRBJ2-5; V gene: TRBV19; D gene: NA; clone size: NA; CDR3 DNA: TGTGCCAGTAGTCCAGCTCAAGAGACCCAGTACTTC; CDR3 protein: CASSPAQETQYF
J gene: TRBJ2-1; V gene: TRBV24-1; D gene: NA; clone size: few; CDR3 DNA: TGTGCCACCAGTGATCGCTCGGGAAACAATGAGCAGTTCTTC; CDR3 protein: CATSDRSGNNEQFF
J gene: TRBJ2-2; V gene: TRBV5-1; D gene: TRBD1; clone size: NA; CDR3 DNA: TGCGCCAGCCGACATCGGGACAGGGGACTTACCGGGGAGCTGTTTTTT; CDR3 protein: CASRHRDRGLTGELFF
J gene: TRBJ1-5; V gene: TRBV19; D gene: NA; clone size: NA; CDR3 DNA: TGTGCCACCCAAGACCGAGATCAGCCCCAGCATTTT; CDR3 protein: CATQDRDQPQHF
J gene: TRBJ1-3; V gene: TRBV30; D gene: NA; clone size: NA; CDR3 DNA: TGTGCCTGGAGTGTAGTATTCCGCAGGGGAAACACCATATATTTT; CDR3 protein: CAWSVVFRRGNTIYF
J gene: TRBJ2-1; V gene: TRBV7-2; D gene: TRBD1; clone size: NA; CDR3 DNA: TGTGCCAGCAGCTTAAAGTATTTGGGGACAGGGGCAAGAGGGGAGCAGTTCTTC; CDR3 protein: CASSLKYLGTGARGEQFF
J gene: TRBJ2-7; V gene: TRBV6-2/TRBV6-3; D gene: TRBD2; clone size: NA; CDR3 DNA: TGTGCCAGCAGTTCGCTAGCGGGGGGTAACGAGCAGTACTTC; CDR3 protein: CASSSLAGGNEQYF
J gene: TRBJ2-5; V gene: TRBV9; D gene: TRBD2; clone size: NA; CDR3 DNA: TGTGCCAGCAGCGTAGGTAGCGGGGGGGCGGAGACCCAGTACTTC; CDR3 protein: CASSVGSGGAETQYF
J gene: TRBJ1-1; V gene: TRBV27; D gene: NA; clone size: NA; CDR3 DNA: TGTGCCAGCAGTTTAACCCCCGCAGGGGAGTGGACTGAAGCTTTCTTT; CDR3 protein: CASSLTPAGEWTEAFF
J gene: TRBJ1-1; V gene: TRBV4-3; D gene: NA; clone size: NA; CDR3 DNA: TGCGCCAGCAGCCAAGATCGGGGTAGCACTGAAGCTTTCTTT; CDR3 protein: CASSQDRGSTEAFF
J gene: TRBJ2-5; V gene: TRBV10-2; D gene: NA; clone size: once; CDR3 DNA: TGCGCCAGCAGTGAGGACACGGGGCGTCAGCAAGAGACCCAGTACTTC; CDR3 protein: CASSEDTGRQQETQYF
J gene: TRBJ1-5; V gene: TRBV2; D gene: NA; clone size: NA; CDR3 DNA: TGTGCCAGCACTAGAGAGGGGACACCCAATCAGCCCCAGCATTTT; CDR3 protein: CASTREGTPNQPQHF
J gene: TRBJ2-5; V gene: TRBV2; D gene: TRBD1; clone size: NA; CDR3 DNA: TGTGCCAGCAGTCCGACAGGGGGCCAGGGGGAGACCCAGTACTTC; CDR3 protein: CASSPTGGQGETQYF
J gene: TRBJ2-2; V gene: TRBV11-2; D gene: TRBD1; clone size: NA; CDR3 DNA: TGTGCCAGCAGCACGGACAGGGGGACCGGGGAGCTGTTTTTT; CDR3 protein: CASSTDRGTGELFF
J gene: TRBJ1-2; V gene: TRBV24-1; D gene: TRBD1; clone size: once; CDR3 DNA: TGTGCCACCAGTGATCCCGGGACAGGGGACTATGGCTACACCTTC; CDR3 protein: CATSDPGTGDYGYTF
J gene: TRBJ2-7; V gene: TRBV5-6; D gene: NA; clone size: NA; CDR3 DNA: TGTGCCAGCAGCTTGGGAGGGAAACCCCACGAGCAGTACTTC; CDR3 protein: CASSLGGKPHEQYF
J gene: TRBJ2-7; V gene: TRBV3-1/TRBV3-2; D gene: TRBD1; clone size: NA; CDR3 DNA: TGTGCCAGCAGCTTCCCGGGACAGACCTACGAGCAGTACTTC; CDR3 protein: CASSFPGQTYEQYF